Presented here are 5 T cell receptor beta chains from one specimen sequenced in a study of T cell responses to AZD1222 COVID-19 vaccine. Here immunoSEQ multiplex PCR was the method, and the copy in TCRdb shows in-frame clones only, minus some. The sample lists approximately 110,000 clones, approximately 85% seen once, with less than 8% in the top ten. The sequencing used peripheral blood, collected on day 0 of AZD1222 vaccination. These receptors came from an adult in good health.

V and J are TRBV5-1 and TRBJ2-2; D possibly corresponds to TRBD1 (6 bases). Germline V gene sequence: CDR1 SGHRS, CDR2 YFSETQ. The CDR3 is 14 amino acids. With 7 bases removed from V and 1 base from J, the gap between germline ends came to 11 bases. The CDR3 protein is CASLLGQNTGELFF. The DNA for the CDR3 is TGCGCCAGCCTGCTGGGACAGAACACCGGGGAGCTGTTTTTT.

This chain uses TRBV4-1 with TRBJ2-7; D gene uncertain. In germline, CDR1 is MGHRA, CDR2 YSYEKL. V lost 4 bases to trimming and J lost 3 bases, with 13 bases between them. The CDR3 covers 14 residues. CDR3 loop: CASSPKQTNYEQYF. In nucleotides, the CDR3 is TGCGCCAGCAGCCCTAAACAAACCAACTACGAGCAGTACTTC.

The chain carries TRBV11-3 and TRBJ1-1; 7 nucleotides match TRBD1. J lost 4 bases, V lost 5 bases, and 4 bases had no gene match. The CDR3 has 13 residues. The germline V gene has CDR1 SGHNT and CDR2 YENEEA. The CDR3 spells CASSGQVSTEAFF. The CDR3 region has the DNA TGTGCCAGCAGCGGACAGGTGAGCACTGAAGCTTTCTTT.

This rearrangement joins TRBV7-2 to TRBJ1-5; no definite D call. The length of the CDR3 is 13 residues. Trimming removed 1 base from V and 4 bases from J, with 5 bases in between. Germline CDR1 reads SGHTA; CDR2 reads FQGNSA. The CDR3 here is CASSLERNQPQHF. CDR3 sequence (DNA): TGTGCCAGCAGCTTAGAACGGAATCAGCCCCAGCATTTT. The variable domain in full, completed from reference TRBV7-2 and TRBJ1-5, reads GAGVSQSPSNKVTEKGKDVELRCDPISGHTALYWYRQSLGQGLEFLIYFQGNSAPDKSGLPSDRFSAERTGGSVSTLTIQRTQQEDSAVYLCASSLERNQPQHFGDGTRLSIL.

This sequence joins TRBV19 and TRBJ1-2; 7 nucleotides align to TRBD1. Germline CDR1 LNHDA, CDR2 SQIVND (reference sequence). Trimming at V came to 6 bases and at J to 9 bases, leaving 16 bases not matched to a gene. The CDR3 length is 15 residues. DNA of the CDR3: TGTGCCAGTAGCCCCCGGCGAGGAGGGGGCGGAAGCTACACCTTC. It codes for CASSPRRGGGGSYTF.